These T cell receptor beta chains were read from a single sample in a study of blood T cell repertoires in COVID-19. Sequenced by immunoSEQ multiplex PCR; TCRdb stores in-frame clones only, minus some. The sample carries more than 85,000 clones, approximately 80% recorded once. Sequencing used peripheral blood. The receptors stem from a man between 65 and 79 years old with acute or convalescent COVID-19. CDR3s include the opening cysteine and the closing phenylalanine or tryptophan. The order of the fields is CDR3 protein, CDR3 DNA, clone size, V gene, J gene, D gene. D genes are given only for firm matches. Where a row states a size, it is once, few, many or the class of an expanded clone; other rows omit it.

CDR3 protein: CASSPPSGQLNTEAFF; CDR3 DNA: TGTGCCAGCAGCCCACCTTCAGGGCAGCTGAACACTGAAGCTTTCTTT; clone size: NA; V gene: TRBV7-2; J gene: TRBJ1-1; D gene: NA
CDR3 protein: CAWTLTGGNSPLHF; CDR3 DNA: TGTGCCTGGACCCTTACAGGGGGTAATTCACCCCTCCACTTT; clone size: NA; V gene: TRBV30; J gene: TRBJ1-6; D gene: TRBD1
CDR3 protein: CASNKGGTDSPLHF; CDR3 DNA: TGTGCCAGCAATAAGGGGGGGACCGATTCACCCCTCCACTTT; clone size: few; V gene: TRBV5-5; J gene: TRBJ1-6; D gene: NA
CDR3 protein: CASGDATGGGGRGYTF; CDR3 DNA: TGTGCCAGCGGTGACGCCACCGGAGGGGGAGGGAGAGGCTACACCTTC; clone size: NA; V gene: TRBV2; J gene: TRBJ1-2; D gene: NA
CDR3 protein: CSVATRVNTEAFF; CDR3 DNA: TGCAGCGTTGCTACGAGGGTCAACACTGAAGCTTTCTTT; clone size: once; V gene: TRBV29-1; J gene: TRBJ1-1; D gene: NA
CDR3 protein: CASSDRTGGYNEQFF; CDR3 DNA: TGCGCCAGCAGCGACCGGACAGGGGGCTATAATGAGCAGTTCTTC; clone size: NA; V gene: TRBV4-3; J gene: TRBJ2-1; D gene: TRBD1
CDR3 protein: CASSLGHLGNEQFF; CDR3 DNA: TGTGCCAGCAGCTTGGGACATCTGGGGAATGAGCAGTTCTTC; clone size: NA; V gene: TRBV11-2; J gene: TRBJ2-1; D gene: NA
CDR3 protein: CASSEQRNTEAFF; CDR3 DNA: TGTGCCAGCAGTGAACAGAGGAACACTGAAGCTTTCTTT; clone size: NA; V gene: TRBV12-3/TRBV12-4; J gene: TRBJ1-1; D gene: NA
CDR3 protein: CASSQTGSTDTQYF; CDR3 DNA: TGTGCCAGCAGCCAGACGGGTAGCACAGATACGCAGTATTTT; clone size: few; V gene: TRBV7-3; J gene: TRBJ2-3; D gene: NA
CDR3 protein: CASRDFAGYGYTF; CDR3 DNA: TGTGCCAGCAGGGATTTTGCAGGGTATGGCTACACCTTC; clone size: few; V gene: TRBV6-5; J gene: TRBJ1-2; D gene: NA
CDR3 protein: CASSLPDTIAKNIQYF; CDR3 DNA: TGCGCCAGCAGCCTACCGGACACCATAGCCAAAAACATTCAGTACTTC; clone size: NA; V gene: TRBV5-1; J gene: TRBJ2-4; D gene: NA
CDR3 protein: CASSHLAGDGSYNEQFF; CDR3 DNA: TGTGCCAGCAGCCACTTAGCGGGGGACGGCTCCTACAATGAGCAGTTCTTC; clone size: NA; V gene: TRBV4-2; J gene: TRBJ2-1; D gene: TRBD2
CDR3 protein: CASSRKWYISPTRNRSDRYEQYF; CDR3 DNA: TGTGCCAGCAGCCGGAAGTGGTACATCAGTCCAACGCGGAACCGCAGTGACCGCTACGAGCAGTACTTC; clone size: few; V gene: TRBV4-2; J gene: TRBJ2-7; D gene: NA
CDR3 protein: CAWRRAISGNTIYF; CDR3 DNA: TGTGCCTGGAGGCGGGCGATCTCTGGAAACACCATATATTTT; clone size: NA; V gene: TRBV30; J gene: TRBJ1-3; D gene: NA
CDR3 protein: CASMRGETQYF; CDR3 DNA: TGTGCCAGCATGAGGGGGGAGACCCAGTACTTC; clone size: NA; V gene: TRBV2; J gene: TRBJ2-5; D gene: NA
CDR3 protein: CASLRQAGYNEQFF; CDR3 DNA: TGTGCCAGCTTAAGACAGGCTGGGTACAATGAGCAGTTCTTC; clone size: NA; V gene: TRBV6-5; J gene: TRBJ2-1; D gene: NA
CDR3 protein: CASSESGTGYTF; CDR3 DNA: TGTGCCAGCAGTGAGTCGGGAACTGGCTACACCTTC; clone size: NA; V gene: TRBV2; J gene: TRBJ1-2; D gene: NA
CDR3 protein: CASSGREKSYNEQFF; CDR3 DNA: TGTGCCAGCAGCGGCAGGGAAAAATCCTACAATGAGCAGTTCTTC; clone size: NA; V gene: TRBV9; J gene: TRBJ2-1; D gene: NA
CDR3 protein: CASSLRGQGAKTF; CDR3 DNA: TGTGCCAGCAGCTTAAGGGGACAGGGGGCTAAGACCTTC; clone size: NA; V gene: TRBV5-6; J gene: TRBJ1-2; D gene: TRBD1
CDR3 protein: CASSQDGYSGNGSYNEQFF; CDR3 DNA: TGTGCCAGCAGCCAAGATGGTTATAGCGGGAATGGGTCCTACAATGAGCAGTTCTTC; clone size: few; V gene: TRBV3-1/TRBV3-2; J gene: TRBJ2-1; D gene: TRBD2
CDR3 protein: CSVLLRAGGAGEQYF; CDR3 DNA: TGCAGCGTTCTTCTTAGGGCAGGGGGCGCGGGGGAGCAGTACTTC; clone size: NA; V gene: TRBV29-1; J gene: TRBJ2-7; D gene: TRBD1
CDR3 protein: CASSVLPGTRRDNEQFF; CDR3 DNA: TGTGCCAGCAGCGTCCTCCCCGGGACTAGAAGGGACAATGAGCAGTTCTTC; clone size: NA; V gene: TRBV9; J gene: TRBJ2-1; D gene: TRBD2
CDR3 protein: CASSVAHSGYEQYF; CDR3 DNA: TGTGCCAGCAGCGTAGCCCATTCAGGATACGAGCAGTACTTC; clone size: NA; V gene: TRBV9; J gene: TRBJ2-7; D gene: NA
CDR3 protein: CASSYEGIHEQYF; CDR3 DNA: TGTGCCAGCAGTTACGAGGGAATCCACGAGCAGTACTTC; clone size: NA; V gene: TRBV6-5; J gene: TRBJ2-7; D gene: NA
CDR3 protein: CASSLEARTGRTGELFF; CDR3 DNA: TGTGCCAGCAGCTTAGAGGCAAGGACAGGGCGCACCGGGGAGCTGTTTTTT; clone size: NA; V gene: TRBV11-2; J gene: TRBJ2-2; D gene: TRBD1
CDR3 protein: CASSPLGGLSNQPQHF; CDR3 DNA: TGCGCCAGCAGCCCTCTGGGGGGTCTGAGCAATCAGCCCCAGCATTTT; clone size: NA; V gene: TRBV5-1; J gene: TRBJ1-5; D gene: NA
CDR3 protein: CASSLNGGAYNEQFF; CDR3 DNA: TGTGCCAGCAGCTTGAACGGGGGGGCGTACAATGAGCAGTTCTTC; clone size: few; V gene: TRBV7-8; J gene: TRBJ2-1; D gene: TRBD2
CDR3 protein: CSVEGTSHEQYF; CDR3 DNA: TGCAGCGTTGAAGGGACTAGCCACGAGCAGTACTTC; clone size: NA; V gene: TRBV29-1; J gene: TRBJ2-7; D gene: TRBD2
CDR3 protein: CASSPGPGQGGETQYF; CDR3 DNA: TGTGCCAGCTCACCAGGGCCGGGACAGGGTGGAGAGACCCAGTACTTC; clone size: NA; V gene: TRBV18; J gene: TRBJ2-5; D gene: TRBD1
CDR3 protein: CASSTRDRGEETQYF; CDR3 DNA: TGTGCCAGCAGCACCCGGGACAGGGGAGAAGAGACCCAGTACTTC; clone size: NA; V gene: TRBV11-2; J gene: TRBJ2-5; D gene: TRBD1
CDR3 protein: CASGDRGRDTQYF; CDR3 DNA: TGTGCCAGCGGGGACAGGGGTAGGGATACGCAGTATTTT; clone size: NA; V gene: TRBV27; J gene: TRBJ2-3; D gene: TRBD1
CDR3 protein: CASSPLLQVLKEQYF; CDR3 DNA: TGTGCCAGCAGCCCCCTGCTGCAGGTTCTTAAGGAGCAGTACTTC; clone size: NA; V gene: TRBV7-9; J gene: TRBJ2-7; D gene: NA
CDR3 protein: CSGGQGDYGYTF; CDR3 DNA: TGCAGCGGTGGACAGGGCGACTATGGCTACACCTTC; clone size: NA; V gene: TRBV29-1; J gene: TRBJ1-2; D gene: TRBD1
CDR3 protein: CASSLEQGSYGYTF; CDR3 DNA: TGTGCCAGCAGCTTAGAACAGGGTAGTTATGGCTACACCTTC; clone size: NA; V gene: TRBV7-2; J gene: TRBJ1-2; D gene: NA
CDR3 protein: CASSQDKRGYEQYF; CDR3 DNA: TGCGCCAGCAGCCAAGATAAACGCGGATACGAGCAGTACTTC; clone size: NA; V gene: TRBV4-3; J gene: TRBJ2-7; D gene: NA
CDR3 protein: CAWSGKTDRPNTEAFF; CDR3 DNA: TGTGCCTGGAGTGGCAAAACGGACAGACCGAACACTGAAGCTTTCTTT; clone size: NA; V gene: TRBV30; J gene: TRBJ1-1; D gene: NA
CDR3 protein: CASSISGYDNQPQHF; CDR3 DNA: TGTGCCAGTAGTATTTCGGGGTATGACAATCAGCCCCAGCATTTT; clone size: NA; V gene: TRBV19; J gene: TRBJ1-5; D gene: NA
CDR3 protein: CASSYSIGEAELNQPQHF; CDR3 DNA: TGTGCCAGCAGTTACTCGATTGGTGAGGCGGAACTCAATCAGCCCCAGCATTTT; clone size: NA; V gene: TRBV6-2/TRBV6-3; J gene: TRBJ1-5; D gene: NA
CDR3 protein: CASTKLPSSGTTRRKSPTGELFF; CDR3 DNA: TGTGCCAGCACCAAGCTTCCATCTAGCGGGACCACCCGACGCAAAAGTCCCACCGGGGAGCTGTTTTTT; clone size: NA; V gene: TRBV7-9; J gene: TRBJ2-2; D gene: TRBD2
CDR3 protein: CASSAAGGDGEKLFF; CDR3 DNA: TGTGCCAGCAGCGCCGCAGGGGGCGACGGGGAAAAACTGTTTTTT; clone size: few; V gene: TRBV9; J gene: TRBJ1-4; D gene: TRBD1
CDR3 protein: CASSVNRGLETQYF; CDR3 DNA: TGTGCCAGCAGCGTGAACAGGGGGCTTGAGACCCAGTACTTC; clone size: NA; V gene: TRBV9; J gene: TRBJ2-5; D gene: TRBD1
CDR3 protein: CASSPDFMTGKGYTF; CDR3 DNA: TGTGCCAGCAGCCCGGACTTTATGACGGGGAAAGGCTACACCTTC; clone size: NA; V gene: TRBV5-6; J gene: TRBJ1-2; D gene: NA
CDR3 protein: CASGWTGLLYEQYF; CDR3 DNA: TGTGCCAGCGGTTGGACAGGTCTCCTCTACGAGCAGTACTTC; clone size: NA; V gene: TRBV6-5; J gene: TRBJ2-7; D gene: TRBD1
CDR3 protein: CASSHKGTANQPQHF; CDR3 DNA: TGTGCCAGCAGCCATAAAGGGACAGCGAATCAGCCCCAGCATTTT; clone size: NA; V gene: TRBV7-9; J gene: TRBJ1-5; D gene: TRBD1
CDR3 protein: CASNRQGLYGYTF; CDR3 DNA: TGTGCCAGCAATAGACAGGGTTTGTATGGCTACACCTTC; clone size: NA; V gene: TRBV6-5; J gene: TRBJ1-2; D gene: TRBD1
CDR3 protein: CASRSETSTDTQYF; CDR3 DNA: TGTGCCAGCAGAAGTGAAACTAGCACAGATACGCAGTATTTT; clone size: NA; V gene: TRBV5-4; J gene: TRBJ2-3; D gene: NA
CDR3 protein: CASSPMADYGYTF; CDR3 DNA: TGTGCCAGCTCACCAATGGCGGACTATGGCTACACCTTC; clone size: NA; V gene: TRBV18; J gene: TRBJ1-2; D gene: NA
CDR3 protein: CASSPGQGVTEHGYTF; CDR3 DNA: TGTGCCAGCAGCCCCGGACAGGGGGTGACAGAGCATGGCTACACCTTC; clone size: once; V gene: TRBV11-2; J gene: TRBJ1-2; D gene: TRBD1
CDR3 protein: CASSYSPGQNEQFF; CDR3 DNA: TGTGCCAGCAGTTACTCGCCGGGACAAAATGAGCAGTTCTTC; clone size: NA; V gene: TRBV6-5; J gene: TRBJ2-1; D gene: NA
CDR3 protein: CASSLAFGTAEGNEQFF; CDR3 DNA: TGTGCCAGCAGCTTAGCCTTCGGGACTGCAGAGGGGAATGAGCAGTTCTTC; clone size: NA; V gene: TRBV11-2; J gene: TRBJ2-1; D gene: NA
CDR3 protein: CASSADSSGNTIYF; CDR3 DNA: TGTGCCAGTAGTGCGGACTCCTCTGGAAACACCATATATTTT; clone size: NA; V gene: TRBV19; J gene: TRBJ1-3; D gene: NA